These 24 T cell receptor beta chains were all obtained from the same sample, sequenced in a study of blood T cell repertoires in COVID-19. The assay was immunoSEQ multiplex PCR, and TCRdb's table has in-frame clones only and misses some. The table includes over 200,000 clones, 70% to 90% detected once. Sequenced sample: peripheral blood. These receptor sequences come from a woman aged 45-59 years with acute or convalescent COVID-19.

The rearrangement joins TRBV3-1 (or the pseudogene TRBV3-2) to TRBJ1-1, with 7 bases identical to TRBD1. The CDR3 is 13 residues long. The V gene's germline CDR1 is LGHDT and CDR2 YNNKEL (reference sequence). The J segment lost 8 bases and the V segment lost 1 base, leaving 4 bases of the junction unmatched. CDR3 bases: TGTGCCAGCAGCCAAGCAGGGGGTCTGGAAGCTTTCTTT. Protein: CASSQAGGLEAFF.

This rearrangement joins TRBV19 to TRBJ1-5; D unclear. V was trimmed by 3 bases and J by 1 base, leaving 10 bases between them. The germline CDR1 and CDR2 sequences are LNHDA and SQIVND (reference sequence). The CDR3 length is 15 residues. Here the CDR3 reads CASSIWVSSNQPQHF. The DNA of the CDR3 is TGTGCCAGTAGTATTTGGGTTAGCAGCAATCAGCCCCAGCATTTT.

The CDR3 nucleotides are TGTGCCATCAGTGCACGGGAGACCCAGTACTTC. As protein: CAISARETQYF. The gene calls are TRBV10-3 and TRBJ2-5; D call uncertain. CDR1 ENHRY and CDR2 SYGVKD come from the germline V gene. The CDR3 runs to 11 residues. V lost 4 bases and J 5 bases, leaving 5 bases between the germline ends.

Points on this clone: One end of the junction fails to match germline, which may point to a read error. V is TRBV24-1 and J is TRBJ2-7, with 10 bases that match TRBD2. CDR3 length: 15 residues. Germline loops: CDR1 KGHDR, CDR2 SFDVKD. DNA of the CDR3: TGTACCACCAGTGATAGCGGGAGGCCCTCCTACGAGCAGTACTTC. This gives the protein CTTSDSGRPSYEQYF.

This chain links TRBV7-2 with TRBJ1-2, with 8 bases matching TRBD1. Germline loops: CDR1 SGHTA, CDR2 FQGNSA. The J segment lost 4 bases and the V segment lost 5 bases, leaving 6 bases of the junction unmatched. The CDR3 spans 14 residues. In DNA form, the CDR3 reads TGTGCCAGCAGCCCAGGGGGCATGGGCTATGGCTACACCTTC. It encodes CASSPGGMGYGYTF.

This sequence joins TRBV7-9 and TRBJ2-4; 9 nucleotides agree with TRBD1. The CDR3 spans 16 residues. Looked up from germline, CDR1 is SEHNR and CDR2 is FQNEAQ (reference sequence). V trimming: 5 bases; J trimming: 3 bases; junction bases outside the gene matches: 8. The CDR3 DNA sequence: TGTGCCAGCAGCCCAGGGACAGGGATGGTCAAAAACATTCAGTACTTC. This translates into CASSPGTGMVKNIQYF.

J is TRBJ2-5 and V is TRBV5-1; 8 nucleotides agree with TRBD1. The germline V gene encodes CDR1 SGHRS and CDR2 YFSETQ. CDR3 length: 14 amino acids. The ends lost 0 bases at V and 4 bases at J; junction bases unmatched: 2. Written as DNA, the CDR3 is TGCGCCAGCAGCTTGGTCAGGGGGCGAGAGACCCAGTACTTC. The encoded protein is CASSLVRGRETQYF. Full variable domain (rest looked up from reference TRBV5-1 and TRBJ2-5): KAGVTQTPRYLIKTRGQQVTLSCSPISGHRSVSWYQQTPGQGLQFLFEYFSETQRNKGNFPGRFSGRQFSNSRSEMNVSTLELGDSALYLCASSLVRGRETQYFGPGTRLLVL.

The J gene is TRBJ2-7, the V gene TRBV27; TRBD1 agrees at 9 bases. Germline values: CDR1 MNHEY, CDR2 SMNVEV (reference sequence). CDR3 size: 14 residues. With V trimmed by 6 bases and J by 2 bases, 5 bases remained unmatched. The CDR3 coding sequence is TGTGCCAGCAGGAAACAGGGGGCGCCCTACGAGCAGTACTTC. Translating gives CASRKQGAPYEQYF.

The DNA of the CDR3 is TGTGCCAGCAGCTACGACCCGGGACAGGGGAGTCCTGAAGCTTTCTTT. Encoded protein: CASSYDPGQGSPEAFF. The V call is TRBV11-1, the J call TRBJ1-1; 10 bases agree with TRBD1. The V gene end was trimmed by 4 bases and the J gene end by 6 bases; junction bases not matched to a gene: 11. CDR1 is SGHAT, CDR2 FQDESV, per germline (reference sequence). The length of the CDR3 is 16 residues.

This clone was picked up one time. The chain couples TRBV5-4 to TRBJ1-2, with D maybe TRBD1 (5 bases). CDR3 size: 13 residues. V was shortened by 1 base and J by 3 bases, with 7 bases between the two germline ends. Germline loops: CDR1 SGHNT, CDR2 YYREEE (reference sequence). The CDR3 here is CASSLRGDYGYTF. In DNA, the CDR3 is TGTGCCAGCAGCTTGCGGGGGGACTATGGCTACACCTTC.

This clone came up once. This chain joins TRBV27 and TRBJ1-1; the match to TRBD1 covers 7 bases. The germline gives CDR1 MNHEY, CDR2 SMNVEV (reference sequence). V trimming: 7 bases; J trimming: 0 bases; junction bases outside the gene matches: 5. This CDR3 is built from 14 residues. The DNA of the CDR3 is TGTGCCAGCACCTCCGACAGGGTGAACACTGAAGCTTTCTTT. Amino acid sequence: CASTSDRVNTEAFF.

The chain employs TRBV3-1 (or the pseudogene TRBV3-2) and TRBJ1-2; 8 bases match TRBD1. This CDR3 contains 18 residues. In germline, CDR1 is LGHDT, CDR2 YNNKEL (reference sequence). Germline trimming cut 0 bases from V and 3 bases from J; bases unmatched to any gene: 12. For the CDR3, the DNA is TGTGCCAGCAGCCAAGAAATCCAGGGCAGGGGGCTTTACTATGGCTACACCTTC. This codes for CASSQEIQGRGLYYGYTF.

V gene TRBV19 combines with J gene TRBJ1-2; TRBD1 aligns across 10 bases. The CDR3 contains 16 residues. Trimming cost V 6 bases and J 2 bases; bases outside gene matches: 9. Germline values: CDR1 LNHDA, CDR2 SQIVND (reference sequence). The CDR3 nucleotides read TGTGCCAGTAGCCGAGGGACAGGGGATCCCAACTATGGCTACACCTTC. This gives the protein CASSRGTGDPNYGYTF.

The rearrangement links TRBV7-9 to TRBJ1-4; D is uncertain. V shed 1 base and J shed 0 bases, with 6 bases lying between them. Looked up from germline, CDR1 is SEHNR and CDR2 is FQNEAQ (reference sequence). This CDR3 contains 15 residues. The CDR3: CASSLGRTTNEKLFF. CDR3 DNA: TGTGCCAGCAGCTTAGGGAGGACAACTAATGAAAAACTGTTTTTT.

The J gene is TRBJ2-1, the V gene TRBV29-1; TRBD1 aligns across 9 bases. Germline V gene lookup returns CDR1 SQVTM and CDR2 ANQGSEA. This CDR3 has 15 residues. J gave up 8 bases and V 4 bases, and 12 bases lay outside the gene matches. The CDR3 loop is CSVGLDRGGFYEQFF. The DNA for the CDR3 is TGCAGCGTTGGATTGGACAGGGGAGGTTTCTATGAGCAGTTCTTC.

The chain carries TRBV3-1 (or the pseudogene TRBV3-2) and TRBJ2-7; unclear D gene. Germline CDR1 LGHDT, CDR2 YNNKEL (reference sequence). V gave up 3 bases and J gave up 0 bases, with 3 bases separating them. The CDR3 length is 12 residues. CDR3 sequence reads: CASSQSSYEQYF. The CDR3 DNA is TGTGCCAGCAGCCAGAGCTCCTACGAGCAGTACTTC.

The V call is TRBV3-1 (or the pseudogene TRBV3-2), the J call TRBJ1-1, with 9 bases matching TRBD1. CDR3 size: 14 residues. The junction had 5 bases not matched to a gene; V was cut back by 1 base and J by 8 bases. Germline V gene lookup returns CDR1 LGHDT and CDR2 YNNKEL (reference sequence). The CDR3 protein is CASSQGTGASEAFF. Here the CDR3 DNA reads TGTGCCAGCAGCCAAGGGACAGGGGCATCAGAAGCTTTCTTT.

V usage is TRBV10-1 and J usage is TRBJ2-3; D may be TRBD2 (6 bases). The CDR3 sequence is 20 residues long. Germline CDR1 WNHNN, CDR2 SYGVQD (reference sequence). V lost 7 bases, J lost 2 bases, and 31 bases lay in between. CDR3 protein: CASNLGRIDSGALPTDTQYF. The CDR3 bases are TGCGCCAGCAACCTTGGCAGAATAGATAGCGGAGCTCTTCCCACAGATACGCAGTATTTT.

This sequence joins TRBV5-1 and TRBJ2-3; TRBD2 aligns across 7 bases. Trimming took 4 bases from V and 2 from J; bases not matched to a gene: 7. The V gene's germline CDR1 is SGHRS and CDR2 YFSETQ. The CDR3 is 15 amino acids. CDR3 residues: CASSAGTKFTDTQYF. Here the CDR3 DNA reads TGCGCCAGCAGCGCCGGGACTAAGTTCACAGATACGCAGTATTTT.

This clone was observed a single time. The chain links TRBV28 to TRBJ1-1, with 7 bases aligning to TRBD1. The V gene's germline CDR1 is MDHEN and CDR2 SYDVKM. This CDR3 contains 14 residues. Trimming cost V 8 bases and J 7 bases; bases outside gene matches: 13. CDR3: CASLPGGGRGEAFF. The DNA for the CDR3 is TGTGCCAGCCTGCCAGGGGGTGGGAGAGGTGAAGCTTTCTTT.

This chain connects TRBV7-2 to TRBJ1-2, with 9 nucleotides matching TRBD1. Unmatched junction bases numbered 8, after V lost 4 bases and J lost 5 bases. CDR3 length: 15 residues. Germline lookup yields CDR1 SGHTA and CDR2 FQGNSA. CDR3 protein: CASSWTRGQGYGYTF. CDR3 nucleotides: TGTGCCAGCAGCTGGACTCGAGGACAGGGGTATGGCTACACCTTC.

The genes are TRBV6-4 and TRBJ1-6, with 10 nucleotides matching TRBD1. The CDR3 is 17 residues long. V lost 3 bases, J lost 7 bases, and 9 bases stayed unmatched. Germline V gene lookup returns CDR1 MRHNA and CDR2 SNTAGT. Here the CDR3 DNA reads TGTGCCAGCAGTGAATTTCCCCGGACAGGGGGGAATTCACCCCTCCACTTT. Residues: CASSEFPRTGGNSPLHF.

This clone was detected only once. The chain is built from TRBV28 and TRBJ2-7, with 9 nucleotides matching TRBD1. The CDR3 spans 12 residues. The V gene end was trimmed by 7 bases and the J gene end by 6 bases; junction bases not matched to a gene: 4. Germline assignment: CDR1 MDHEN and CDR2 SYDVKM. This CDR3 reads CASNTGGGEQYF. CDR3 nucleotide sequence: TGTGCCAGCAACACAGGGGGCGGCGAGCAGTACTTC.

In DNA form, the CDR3 reads TGTGCCAGCAGTTACGTGCTAGCGGGAAAGGTAGATACGCAGTATTTT. The encoded protein is CASSYVLAGKVDTQYF. This sequence joins TRBV6-6 and TRBJ2-3, with 9 bases matching TRBD2. CDR3 length: 16 residues. Per the germline V gene, CDR1 is MNHNY and CDR2 is SVGAGI (reference sequence). V shed 2 bases and J 5 bases; nucleotides not matched to a gene: 8.